The rows below give T cell receptor beta chains drawn from one sample of a study of radiotherapy plus CTLA-4 blockade in lung cancer. TCRdb keeps only in-frame clones here, not all; method: immunoSEQ multiplex PCR. The repertoire includes over 95,000 clones, approximately 72% of them detected once, and 2.8% sits in the top ten. Sequences were derived from peripheral blood, sampled from a patient treated with radiotherapy plus ipilimumab. All receptors come from a human donor with non-small cell lung cancer who had a partial response to radiotherapy plus ipilimumab. Some clones in this sample may be carry-over from other donors' samples. CDR3s include the opening cysteine and the closing phenylalanine or tryptophan. D genes are given only for firm matches. Expanded clones get a size class; other rows say once, few or many, or leave the size out.

cdr3_length j_call d_call clone_size v_call cdr3_nt cdr3_aa
13 TRBJ2-7 . . TRBV11-3 TGTGCCAGCAGCTTACGGGGGGCGGGCGAGCAGTACTTC CASSLRGAGEQYF
16 TRBJ1-2 TRBD1 once TRBV7-2 TGTGCCAGCACCCTAACAACAGGGGGCGTAGGGTATGGCTACACCTTC CASTLTTGGVGYGYTF
15 TRBJ2-4 . . TRBV5-6 TGTGCCAGCAGAACGTCAGGGATAGCCAAAAACATTCAGTACTTC CASRTSGIAKNIQYF
15 TRBJ2-7 . . TRBV28 TGTGCCAGCAGCCGCCTACTAGAGCCCTTCGACGAGCAGTACTTC CASSRLLEPFDEQYF
16 TRBJ1-6 . . TRBV19 TGTGCCAGTAGTATAGTCCCAGCACAGGCTAATTCACCCCTCCACTTT CASSIVPAQANSPLHF
15 TRBJ2-1 TRBD2 . TRBV19 TGTGCCAGTAGTATGGACGGGAGGGCCGGCAATGAGCAGTTCTTC CASSMDGRAGNEQFF
16 TRBJ2-3 TRBD2 . TRBV7-3 TGTGCCAGCAGACCTACTAGCGGGAGTGGCACAGATACGCAGTATTTT CASRPTSGSGTDTQYF
13 TRBJ2-7 . few TRBV11-2 TGTGCCAGCAGCTCTAGCGTCCCCTACGAGCAGTACTTC CASSSSVPYEQYF
14 TRBJ1-5 . . TRBV12-2 TGTGCAAGTCGTTCACAGGGGGCTTTTCAGCCCCAGCATTTT CASRSQGAFQPQHF
14 TRBJ1-5 TRBD1 once TRBV12-5 TGTGCTAGTGGCACAGGGGAGAGCAGTCAGCCCCAGCATTTT CASGTGESSQPQHF
13 TRBJ1-1 . few TRBV5-1 TGCGCCAGCAGTGGAGTCGGGAACACTGAAGCTTTCTTT CASSGVGNTEAFF
15 TRBJ2-2 . . TRBV7-2 TGTGCCAGCAGCTTACTAGGGGCTATCACCGGGGAGCTGTTTTTT CASSLLGAITGELFF
15 TRBJ1-4 . . TRBV19 TGTGCCAGTAGCCTCGATGTGGGGGGGTATGAAAAACTGTTTTTT CASSLDVGGYEKLFF
13 TRBJ2-3 . few TRBV6-1 TGTGCCAGCAGTGCGATACTAGTCAATACGCAGTATTTT CASSAILVNTQYF